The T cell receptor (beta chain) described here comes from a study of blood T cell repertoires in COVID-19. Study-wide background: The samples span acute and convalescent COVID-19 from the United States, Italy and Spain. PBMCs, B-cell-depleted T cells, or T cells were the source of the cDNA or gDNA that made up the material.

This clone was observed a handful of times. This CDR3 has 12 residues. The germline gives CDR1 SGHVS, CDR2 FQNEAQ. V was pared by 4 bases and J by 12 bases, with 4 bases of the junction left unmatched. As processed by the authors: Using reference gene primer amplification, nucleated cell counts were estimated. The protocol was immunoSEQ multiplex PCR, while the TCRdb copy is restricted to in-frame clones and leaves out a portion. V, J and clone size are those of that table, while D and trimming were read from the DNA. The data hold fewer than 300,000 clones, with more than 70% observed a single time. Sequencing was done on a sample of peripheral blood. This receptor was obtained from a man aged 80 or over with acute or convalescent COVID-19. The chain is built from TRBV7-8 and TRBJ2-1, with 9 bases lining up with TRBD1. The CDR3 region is CASSSTDRGQFF. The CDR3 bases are TGTGCCAGCAGCTCAACGGACAGGGGGCAGTTCTTC.